The entry below gives a single T cell receptor beta chain sequence along with its context. Original analysis: Counts of nucleated cells, estimated from reference gene primer amplification, were obtained. Method: immunoSEQ multiplex PCR; TCRdb's copy keeps in-frame clones and lacks some. V, J and clone size are those of that table, while D and trimming were read from the DNA. Among about 35,000 clones, 78% were seen once, and the ten largest hold just over 35%. The sample is drawn from a study of blood T cell repertoires in COVID-19. The overall study: T cells, B-cell-depleted T cells, or PBMCs provided the cDNA or gDNA that served as material.

Trimming removed 3 bases from V and 4 bases from J, with 20 bases in between. The CDR3 totals 17 residues. Looked up from germline, CDR1 is SGHNT and CDR2 is YYREEE (reference sequence). The chain couples TRBV5-4 to TRBJ1-3; possible D gene TRBD1, 6 bases. Specimen: peripheral blood. The sequence came from a man older than 75 with acute or convalescent COVID-19. As DNA, the CDR3 is TGTGCCAGCAGCTCGGATCCAGGGGATCGCCCGGGAAACACCATATATTTT. Translating it yields CASSSDPGDRPGNTIYF. The full variable domain, rest sourced from reference TRBV5-4 and TRBJ1-3, is ETGVTQSPTHLIKTRGQQVTLRCSSQSGHNTVSWYQQALGQGPQFIFQYYREEENGRGNFPPRFSGLQFPNYSSELNVNALELDDSALYLCASSSDPGDRPGNTIYFGEGSWLTVV.